This is a list of T cell receptor beta chains from one sample in a study of monozygotic twins with inflammatory bowel disease. TCRdb processed the 5' RACE reads again and assigns one entry to each CDR3 protein, with no DNA. The specimen's table records 110,000 to 150,000 distinct CDR3 sequences. The sample comprised blood. The receptors derive from a human donor with ulcerative colitis or Crohn's disease, or a healthy co-twin of an affected twin (not recorded which). Both conserved end residues are part of each CDR3.

v_call	j_call	cdr3_aa
TRBV19	TRBJ2-4	CASSIDDGTGDFLAKNIQYF
TRBV18	TRBJ2-7	CASSPLPSGASYEQYF
TRBV25-1	TRBJ2-4	CASSPGTGFAKNIQYF
TRBV3-1	TRBJ1-1	CASSPTPASGIAFF
TRBV5-1	TRBJ2-7	CASQISGTSSYEQYF
TRBV4-2	TRBJ2-7	CASSQDGLASYEQYF
TRBV19	TRBJ2-1	CASSIRLAEEQFF
TRBV7-2	TRBJ1-6	CASSWLRDMGLNSPLHF
TRBV6-4	TRBJ2-3	CASSPSRTDTQYF
TRBV12-3/TRBV12-4	TRBJ2-3	CASSPGVTMIYF
TRBV5-4	TRBJ2-7	CASSPQLSSYEQYF
TRBV19	TRBJ2-7	CASSYNTPTRSEQYF
TRBV6-2/TRBV6-3	TRBJ1-1	CASRPSMNTEAFF
TRBV24-1	TRBJ2-1	CATSDDDGTISYNEQFF
TRBV19	TRBJ2-2	CASSSSSGATGELFF
TRBV19	TRBJ1-3	CASTFDRDSGNTIYF
TRBV14	TRBJ1-1	CASKGILNTEAFF
TRBV5-1	TRBJ2-3	CASSTETNTQYF
TRBV11-2	TRBJ2-7	CASSLKPWGGLVGFEQYF
TRBV28	TRBJ2-1	CASTGKSYNEQFF
TRBV6-5	TRBJ2-7	CASSYRPEREQYF
TRBV2	TRBJ1-3	CASIQATSSGNTIYF
TRBV12-3/TRBV12-4	TRBJ2-5	CASREYQETQYF
TRBV7-3	TRBJ2-5	CASSPNRNGETQYF
TRBV5-4	TRBJ1-1	CASSRGQTLTEAFF
TRBV29-1	TRBJ2-7	CSVGNRQPYEQYF
TRBV4-3	TRBJ1-4	CASSQGWDRREKLFF
TRBV5-1	TRBJ2-7	CASSLNLDSMGYEQYF
TRBV12-3/TRBV12-4	TRBJ1-2	CAGSGVDGYTF
TRBV5-6	TRBJ2-1	CASSGGLHNNEQFF